These 31 T cell receptor beta chains originate from one sample sequenced in a study of CD8 T cells in Susac syndrome. An amount of RNA that ranged from 0.5 to 1 ug was reverse transcribed with random hexamers. TCRdb re-called the immunoSEQ multiplex PCR reads with MiXCR, one entry per CDR3 protein. The sample carries fewer than 65,000 distinct CDR3 sequences, roughly 92% recorded once. Sequencing was done on a sample of CD8+ T cells from PBMCs. The source of these receptors is a human donor in good health.

The chain has TRBV6-2 or TRBV6-3 and TRBJ2-5; D is undetermined. Deletions cut 7 bases from V and 5 bases from J, with 8 bases between. The CDR3 covers 11 residues. Germline V gives CDR1 MNHEY, CDR2 SVGEGT. The CDR3 sequence is CASKFHETQYF. Here the CDR3 DNA reads TGTGCCAGCAAGTTTCATGAGACCCAGTACTTC.

The rearrangement joins TRBV12-3 or TRBV12-4 to TRBJ2-7, with D possibly being TRBD1 (5 bases). This CDR3 spans 13 amino acids. The V gene lost 2 bases and the J gene lost 5 bases, with 10 bases spanning the gap. CDR3: CASSLSLGDEQYF. The DNA for the CDR3 is TGTGCCAGCAGTTTATCTTTAGGGGACGAGCAGTACTTC.

The gene calls are TRBV4-1 and TRBJ1-1, with no clear D. Trimming took 1 base from V and 3 from J, leaving 6 bases between them. Germline V gene sequence: CDR1 MGHRA, CDR2 YSYEKL. CDR3 size: 13 residues. The CDR3 is CASSQGVDTEAFF. The DNA of the CDR3 is TGCGCCAGCAGCCAAGGAGTGGACACTGAAGCTTTCTTT.

V and J are TRBV7-9 and TRBJ1-2; D is ambiguous. Looked up from germline, CDR1 is SEHNR and CDR2 is FQNEAQ (reference sequence). The CDR3 is made up of 12 amino acids. V shed 3 bases and J shed 7 bases, with 9 bases lying between them. Here the CDR3 DNA reads TGTGCCAGCAGCTTCGGAATTGGTGGCTACACCTTC. Its protein product is CASSFGIGGYTF.

The CDR3, as DNA: TGTGCCAGCAGCCCTTCCGACAGCTCCTATGGCTACACCTTC. Its translation: CASSPSDSSYGYTF. V usage is TRBV5-5 and J usage is TRBJ1-2, with a possible D match to TRBD1 (5 bases). V shed 4 bases and J shed 4 bases, with 14 bases lying between them. The CDR3 is 14 residues long. Germline loops: CDR1 SGHKS, CDR2 YYEKEE (reference sequence).

This clonotype is a singleton in its sample. The chain is built from TRBV10-2 and TRBJ1-1, with D possibly TRBD1 on 5 matching bases. Germline V lookup: CDR1 WSHSY, CDR2 SAAADI. V lost 6 bases, J lost 6 bases, and 11 bases lay in between. The length of the CDR3 is 12 residues. The chain's CDR3 is CASRSGLAEAFF. CDR3 nucleotides: TGCGCCAGCAGGTCAGGGCTTGCTGAAGCTTTCTTT.

This chain connects TRBV7-7 to TRBJ2-2; D not resolved. The CDR3 extends over 15 amino acids. Germline V gives CDR1 SSHAT, CDR2 FNYEAQ (reference sequence). With 5 bases removed from V and 6 bases from J, the gap between germline ends came to 16 bases. CDR3 nucleotide sequence: TGTGCCAGCAGCCCGAACGCCCCGGGCCCCGGGGAGCTGTTTTTT. Protein: CASSPNAPGPGELFF.

J is TRBJ2-7 and V is TRBV4-1; 7 nucleotides line up with TRBD1. CDR1 is MGHRA, CDR2 YSYEKL, per germline. V trimming: 0 bases; J trimming: 0 bases; junction bases outside the gene matches: 11. The CDR3 is made up of 18 amino acids. CDR3 nucleotides: TGCGCCAGCAGCCAAGAGAGGGACGACAGGGTTGTCTCCTACGAGCAGTACTTC. Its translation is CASSQERDDRVVSYEQYF.

CDR3 sequence: CAWSETGMNTEAFF. In nucleotides, the CDR3 is TGTGCCTGGAGTGAGACAGGCATGAACACTGAAGCTTTCTTT. The V and J genes are TRBV30 and TRBJ1-1; the D gene is possibly TRBD1 (6 bases). V gave up 1 base and J gave up 0 bases, with 9 bases separating them. Germline CDR1 and CDR2: GTSNPN and SVGIG (reference sequence). CDR3 length: 14 residues. Full variable domain (remainder filled in from reference TRBV30 and TRBJ1-1): SQTIHQWPATLVQPVGSPLSLECTVEGTSNPNLYWYRQAAGRGLQLLFYSVGIGQISSEVPQNLSASRPQDRQFILSSKKLLLSDSGFYLCAWSETGMNTEAFFGQGTRLTVV.

The gene calls are TRBV29-1 and TRBJ2-7; D gene unclear. Germline loops: CDR1 SQVTM, CDR2 ANQGSEA. The CDR3 has 12 residues. The V end was cut by 3 bases, the J end by 6 bases, with 12 bases between. The CDR3 protein is CSVEGLGPEQYF. The CDR3 DNA is TGCAGCGTTGAGGGTTTGGGCCCCGAGCAGTACTTC.

V usage is TRBV12-3 or TRBV12-4 and J usage is TRBJ1-2, with a possible D match to TRBD1 (6 bases). Trimming shortened V by 6 bases and J by 2 bases, and 10 bases separated the two germline ends. The CDR3 length is 13 residues. Here the CDR3 DNA reads TGTGCCAGCAGCTGGACAGTAAACTATGGCTACACCTTC. This translates into CASSWTVNYGYTF.

The chain employs TRBV6-6 and TRBJ2-1; possibly TRBD2 for D (5 bases). This CDR3 has 13 amino acids. Germline V gives CDR1 MNHNY, CDR2 SVGAGI (reference sequence). Trimming left V 5 bases short and J 5 bases short, with 10 bases between. The CDR3 DNA reads TGTGCCAGCAGTACCGGGGTTCACAATGAGCAGTTCTTC. Translated: CASSTGVHNEQFF.

This chain links TRBV6-5 with TRBJ1-1, with 11 bases lining up with TRBD1. Germline V CDR1 and CDR2: MNHEY, SVGAGI. The V and J ends lost 5 bases and 6 bases, in that order; junction bases with no gene match: 5. The CDR3 has 14 amino acids. CDR3 amino acids: CASSNRDRGAEAFF. The DNA of the CDR3 is TGTGCCAGCAGTAACCGGGACAGGGGGGCTGAAGCTTTCTTT.

The genes are TRBV4-1 and TRBJ2-1; 8 bases fit TRBD1. This CDR3 has 15 amino acids. Trimming took 4 bases from V and 6 from J; bases not matched to a gene: 8. The germline CDR1 and CDR2 sequences are MGHRA and YSYEKL. The CDR3 sequence is CASSRGQGGGNEQFF. CDR3 nucleotides: TGCGCCAGCAGCCGCGGACAGGGAGGCGGCAATGAGCAGTTCTTC.

As DNA, the CDR3 is TGTGCCAGCAGCCCGCCTACAGGGGGACCCTACGAGCAGTACTTC. Translation: CASSPPTGGPYEQYF. The chain links TRBV13 to TRBJ2-7; 8 bases are shared with TRBD1. Germline V lookup: CDR1 PRHDT, CDR2 FYEKMQ (reference sequence). V was pared by 5 bases and J by 2 bases, with 8 bases of the junction left unmatched. This CDR3 region has 15 residues.

This chain uses TRBV6-5 with TRBJ2-1; 9 nucleotides align to TRBD2. Germline V gene lookup returns CDR1 MNHEY and CDR2 SVGAGI. The CDR3 spans 17 residues. Trimming took 0 bases from V and 5 from J; bases not matched to a gene: 8. Here the CDR3 reads CASSYSIAGGLNNEQFF. CDR3 nucleotides: TGTGCCAGCAGTTACTCAATTGCGGGGGGGTTAAACAATGAGCAGTTCTTC.

V and J are TRBV19 and TRBJ1-2, with D possibly TRBD1 on 5 matching bases. The CDR3 is 14 amino acids. V was shortened by 5 bases and J by 6 bases, with 16 bases between the two germline ends. The germline gives CDR1 LNHDA, CDR2 SQIVND (reference sequence). The CDR3 spells CASSGSVDRDGYTF. CDR3 DNA sequence: TGTGCCAGTAGTGGAAGTGTCGACAGAGATGGCTACACCTTC.

The J gene is TRBJ1-4, the V gene TRBV29-1, with D unresolved. The CDR3 consists of 10 residues. V lost 4 bases to trimming and J lost 7 bases, with 4 bases between them. Germline V lookup: CDR1 SQVTM, CDR2 ANQGSEA. The CDR3 coding sequence is TGCAGCGTTGGTGGTGAAAAACTGTTTTTT. Protein sequence: CSVGGEKLFF.

V usage is TRBV7-9 and J usage is TRBJ2-7, with D unresolved. Germline V gives CDR1 SEHNR, CDR2 FQNEAQ (reference sequence). V lost 5 bases and J 7 bases, leaving 30 bases between the germline ends. The CDR3 totals 18 residues. CDR3 loop: CASSPRGPLGRNFYEQYF. CDR3 nucleotides: TGTGCCAGCAGCCCGCGCGGCCCACTTGGACGGAATTTCTATGAGCAGTACTTC.

The rearrangement links TRBV27 to TRBJ2-2; 8 nucleotides line up with TRBD1. This CDR3 spans 17 amino acids. Germline trimming cut 0 bases from V and 6 bases from J; bases unmatched to any gene: 9. Germline V gives CDR1 MNHEY, CDR2 SMNVEV (reference sequence). CDR3 in amino acids: CASSLSRGQGAAGELFF. The CDR3 nucleotides read TGTGCCAGCAGTTTATCGAGGGGGCAGGGGGCTGCCGGGGAGCTGTTTTTT.

This sequence joins TRBV5-5 and TRBJ1-6, with 7 bases lining up with TRBD1. CDR1 and CDR2 from the germline V gene are SGHKS and YYEKEE (reference sequence). The CDR3 covers 16 residues. J lost 8 bases, V lost 4 bases, and 12 bases had no gene match. The CDR3 DNA sequence: TGTGCCAGCAGCGGATCACAGGGGAGGAGGGATTCACCCCTCCACTTT. Protein sequence: CASSGSQGRRDSPLHF.

The V and J genes are TRBV9 and TRBJ2-1; D uncertain. V lost 0 bases to trimming and J lost 0 bases, with 7 bases between them. Germline loops: CDR1 SGDLS, CDR2 YYNGEE. CDR3 length: 15 residues. CDR3 loop: CASSVGPGSYNEQFF. CDR3 DNA sequence: TGTGCCAGCAGCGTAGGGCCAGGCTCCTACAATGAGCAGTTCTTC.

Only one count was recorded for this clonotype. Here the CDR3 DNA reads TGTGCCAGCAGCCAAGCCCCAAGGGGGGAAGAGACCCAGTACTTC. Translating gives CASSQAPRGEETQYF. The chain is built from TRBV3-1 and TRBJ2-5, with D possibly called TRBD1 or TRBD2 (6 bases each). The CDR3 consists of 15 residues. The germline CDR1 and CDR2 sequences are LGHDT and YNNKEL (reference sequence). V was trimmed by 1 base and J by 3 bases, leaving 12 bases between them.

The chain employs TRBV5-5 and TRBJ2-2; 7 nucleotides line up with TRBD1. V gave up 4 bases and J gave up 0 bases; unmatched junction bases: 3. Per the germline V gene, CDR1 is SGHKS and CDR2 is YYEKEE (reference sequence). The CDR3 sequence is 15 residues long. Here the CDR3 DNA reads TGTGCCAGCAGCCCCGACAGGGCGAACACCGGGGAGCTGTTTTTT. Amino acid sequence: CASSPDRANTGELFF. The full variable domain, its missing parts supplied by reference TRBV5-5 and TRBJ2-2, is DAGVTQSPTHLIKTRGQQVTLRCSPISGHKSVSWYQQVLGQGPQFIFQYYEKEERGRGNFPDRFSARQFPNYSSELNVNALLLGDSALYLCASSPDRANTGELFFGEGSRLTVL.

This sequence joins TRBV7-9 and TRBJ2-7; either TRBD1 or TRBD2 may supply D (5 bases each). The CDR3 is made up of 14 amino acids. CDR1 is SEHNR and CDR2 is FQNEAQ in the germline V gene (reference sequence). V was clipped by 1 base and J by 3 bases, with 10 bases between them. DNA of the CDR3: TGTGCCAGCAGCTTAGACAGGAGGCTCTACGAGCAGTACTTC. It encodes CASSLDRRLYEQYF.

The CDR3 DNA is TGTGCCAGCAGCGCAGGGGAAACTCAGCCCCAGCATTTT. Protein sequence: CASSAGETQPQHF. This chain connects TRBV6-1 to TRBJ1-5; D might be TRBD1 (6 bases). Germline V gives CDR1 MNHNS, CDR2 SASEGT. CDR3 size: 13 residues. V gave up 6 bases and J gave up 6 bases, with 12 bases separating them.

This clonotype was seen just once. This sequence joins TRBV29-1 and TRBJ2-2; possible D gene TRBD2, 6 bases. Germline assignment: CDR1 SQVTM and CDR2 ANQGSEA. The V and J ends lost 1 base and 4 bases respectively, with 16 bases between them. The CDR3 covers 16 residues. CDR3 amino acids: CSVEGTHDGGTGELFF. CDR3 nucleotide sequence: TGCAGCGTTGAAGGCACTCACGACGGGGGCACCGGGGAGCTGTTTTTT.

This chain uses TRBV28 with TRBJ2-5; possibly TRBD1 for D (6 bases). Looked up from germline, CDR1 is MDHEN and CDR2 is SYDVKM. This CDR3 region has 16 residues. V was pared by 1 base and J by 5 bases, with 17 bases between. The DNA of the CDR3 is TGTGCCAGCAGTTTATTCGGTACAGGGCGGTATGAGACCCAGTACTTC. Translated, it gives CASSLFGTGRYETQYF.

This chain links TRBV19 with TRBJ1-1; D uncertain. CDR3 size: 13 residues. V was pared by 2 bases and J by 11 bases, with 15 bases between. Germline lookup yields CDR1 LNHDA and CDR2 SQIVND (reference sequence). CDR3 loop: CASSIPPGLGAFF. CDR3 bases: TGTGCCAGTAGTATACCCCCCGGACTGGGGGCTTTCTTT.

This chain uses TRBV20-1 with TRBJ1-1; D is uncertain. There are 14 residues in the CDR3. V lost 0 bases and J 1 base, leaving 9 bases between the germline ends. Germline-derived CDR1 and CDR2 are DFQATT and SNEGSKA (reference sequence). The CDR3: CSAREVRENTEAFF. The CDR3 region has the DNA TGCAGTGCTAGAGAGGTAAGGGAGAACACTGAAGCTTTCTTT.

J is TRBJ1-1 and V is TRBV4-1, with unresolved D. Germline V lookup: CDR1 MGHRA, CDR2 YSYEKL. This CDR3 has 16 amino acids. V lost 1 base to trimming and J lost 2 bases, with 14 bases between them. The CDR3 sequence is CASSQVGSRTNTEAFF. CDR3 in DNA: TGCGCCAGCAGCCAAGTTGGGTCCAGAACTAACACTGAAGCTTTCTTT.